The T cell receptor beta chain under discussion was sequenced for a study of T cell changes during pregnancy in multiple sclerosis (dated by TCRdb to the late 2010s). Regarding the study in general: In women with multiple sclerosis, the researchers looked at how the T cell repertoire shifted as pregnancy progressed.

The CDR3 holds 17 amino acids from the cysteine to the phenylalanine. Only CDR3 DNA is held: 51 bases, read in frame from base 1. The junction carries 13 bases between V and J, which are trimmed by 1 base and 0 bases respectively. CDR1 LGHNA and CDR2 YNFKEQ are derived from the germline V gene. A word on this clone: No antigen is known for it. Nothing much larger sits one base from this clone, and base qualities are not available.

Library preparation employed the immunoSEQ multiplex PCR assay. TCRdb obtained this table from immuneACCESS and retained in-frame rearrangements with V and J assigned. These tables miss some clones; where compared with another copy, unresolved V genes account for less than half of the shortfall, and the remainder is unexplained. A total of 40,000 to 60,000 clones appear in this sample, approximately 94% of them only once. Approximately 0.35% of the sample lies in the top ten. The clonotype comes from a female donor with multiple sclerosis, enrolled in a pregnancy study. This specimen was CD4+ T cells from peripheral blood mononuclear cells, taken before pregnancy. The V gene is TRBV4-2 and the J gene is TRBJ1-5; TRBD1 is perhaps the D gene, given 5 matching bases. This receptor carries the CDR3 CASSQVGQAFSNQPQHF. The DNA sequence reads TGTGCCAGCAGCCAAGTGGGGCAGGCGTTTAGCAATCAGCCCCAGCATTTT.